The present T cell receptor (beta chain) was sequenced within a study of cytomegalovirus exposure and HLA in healthy donors. Study results and caveats: Certain indistinguishable V segments, among them TRBV6-2 and TRBV6-3, were excluded. An analysis done earlier found most TCR beta V segments productive about 87% or about 30% of the time. At a 0.05 false discovery rate, a later analysis found some 17,000 TCR beta sequences to be associated with HLA alleles.

Amplification used 60 Vbeta primers and 13 Jbeta primers. The assay was immunoSEQ multiplex PCR, and TCRdb's table has in-frame clones only and misses some. The sample yields over 120,000 clones, roughly 10% seen once. Comments on this clone: The antigen remains unidentified.

Germline V gene lookup returns CDR1 WNHNN and CDR2 SYGVQD (reference sequence). CDR3 size: 14 residues. V was pared by 8 bases and J by 9 bases, with 6 bases of the junction left unmatched. The specimen sequenced was PBMCs. The chain is built from TRBV10-1 and TRBJ2-1, with 14 bases that match TRBD2. The origin of this receptor is a man in his fifties or sixties in good health and CMV-seronegative. CDR3 residues: CASSTSGREGEQFF. The CDR3 nucleotides read TGCGCCAGCTCGACTAGCGGGAGGGAGGGTGAGCAGTTCTTC.